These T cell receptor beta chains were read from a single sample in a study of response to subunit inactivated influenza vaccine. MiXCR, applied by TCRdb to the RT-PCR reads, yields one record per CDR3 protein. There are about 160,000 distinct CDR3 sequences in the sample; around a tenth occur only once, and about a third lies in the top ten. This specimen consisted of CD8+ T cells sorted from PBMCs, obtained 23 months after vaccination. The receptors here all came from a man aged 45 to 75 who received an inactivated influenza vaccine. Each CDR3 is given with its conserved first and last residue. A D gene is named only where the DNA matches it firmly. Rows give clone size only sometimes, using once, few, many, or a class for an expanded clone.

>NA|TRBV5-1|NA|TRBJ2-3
CASSLTGVQDTQYF
TGCGCCAGCAGCTTGACGGGAGTTCAAGATACGCAGTATTTT
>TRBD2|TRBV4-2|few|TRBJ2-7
CASSEELASGSYEQYF
TGTGCCAGCAGCGAAGAACTGGCTAGCGGAAGTTACGAGCAGTACTTC
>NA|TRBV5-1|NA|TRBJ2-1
CASSSRAGYNEQFF
TGCGCCAGCAGCTCGCGCGCAGGGTACAATGAGCAGTTCTTC
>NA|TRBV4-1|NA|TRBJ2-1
CASSERHDLYNEQFF
TGCGCCAGCAGCGAAAGACACGACCTGTACAATGAGCAGTTCTTC
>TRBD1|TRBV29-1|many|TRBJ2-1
CSVEKGASNEQFF
TGCAGCGTTGAAAAGGGGGCAAGCAATGAGCAGTTCTTC
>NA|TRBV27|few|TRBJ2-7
CASRPDFSYEQYF
TGTGCCAGCAGACCTGACTTCTCCTACGAGCAGTACTTC
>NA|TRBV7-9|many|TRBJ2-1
CASSLSGTYNEQFF
TGTGCCAGCAGCTTGTCAGGGACCTACAATGAGCAGTTCTTC
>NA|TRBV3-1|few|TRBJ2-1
CASSQELKLPRTEFF
TGTGCCAGCAGCCAAGAGTTGAAACTTCCGAGGACGGAGTTCTTC
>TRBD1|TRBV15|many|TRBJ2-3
CATSTGQGIMTDTQYF
TGTGCCACCAGCACCGGACAGGGTATTATGACAGATACGCAGTATTTT
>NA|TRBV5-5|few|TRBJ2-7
CASTYLGDEQYF
TGTGCCAGCACCTACTTAGGGGACGAGCAGTACTTC
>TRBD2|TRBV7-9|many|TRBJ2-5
CASTPPQRGAQETQYF
TGTGCCAGCACCCCCCCCCAGCGGGGGGCCCAAGAGACCCAGTACTTC
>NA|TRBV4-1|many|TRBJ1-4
CASSVGWNTNEKLFF
TGCGCCAGCTCGGTGGGGTGGAACACTAATGAAAAACTGTTTTTT
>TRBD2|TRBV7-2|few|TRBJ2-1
CASSLGLAAHNEQFF
TGTGCCAGCAGCTTGGGGCTAGCGGCACACAATGAGCAGTTCTTC
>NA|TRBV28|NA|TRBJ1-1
CASSWTENTEAFF
TGTGCCAGCAGTTGGACAGAGAACACTGAAGCTTTCTTT
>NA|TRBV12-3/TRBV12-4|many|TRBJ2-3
CASGGYSTDTQYF
TGTGCCAGCGGGGGGTACAGCACAGATACGCAGTATTTT
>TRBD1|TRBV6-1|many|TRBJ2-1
CASSPYTGGSYNEQFF
TGTGCCAGCAGCCCCTATACAGGGGGGTCCTACAATGAGCAGTTCTTC
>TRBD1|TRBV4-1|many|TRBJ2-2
CASSPPGGAGGELFF
TGCGCCAGCTCTCCCCCAGGGGGCGCAGGCGGGGAGCTGTTTTTT
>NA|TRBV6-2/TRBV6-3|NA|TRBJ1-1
CASSRQKTNTEAFF
TGTGCCAGCAGTAGACAGAAAACGAACACTGAAGCTTTCTTT
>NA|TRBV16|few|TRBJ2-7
CASSQAWSSYEQYF
TGTGCCAGCAGCCAAGCGTGGAGCTCCTACGAGCAGTACTTC
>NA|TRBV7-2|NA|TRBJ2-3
CASSFGVALTDTQYF
TGTGCCAGCAGCTTCGGGGTAGCCTTAACAGATACGCAGTATTTT
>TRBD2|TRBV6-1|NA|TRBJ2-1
CASRPTGGEGEQFF
TGTGCCAGCAGACCCACCGGGGGGGAAGGTGAGCAGTTCTTC
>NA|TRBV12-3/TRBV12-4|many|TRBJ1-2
CASSFDHGYTF
TGTGCCAGCAGTTTCGACCATGGCTACACCTTC
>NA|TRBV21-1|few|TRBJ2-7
CASSKVGPPGSHEQYF
TGTGCCAGCAGCAAAGTTGGTCCCCCTGGAAGCCACGAGCAGTACTTC
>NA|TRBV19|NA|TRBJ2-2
CASSNREAGELFF
TGTGCCAGTAGTAACAGGGAGGCCGGGGAGCTGTTTTTT
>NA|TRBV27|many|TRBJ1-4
CASSGPRGEKLFF
TGTGCCAGCAGTGGGCCCCGGGGGGAAAAACTGTTTTTT
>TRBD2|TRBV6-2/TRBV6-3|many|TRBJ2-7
CASSYRSGTSGASYEQYF
TGTGCCAGCAGTTACCGTTCCGGGACTAGCGGGGCCTCCTACGAGCAGTACTTC
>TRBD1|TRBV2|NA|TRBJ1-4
CASSDPGGYGEKLFF
TGTGCCAGCAGTGATCCAGGGGGTTACGGTGAAAAACTGTTTTTT
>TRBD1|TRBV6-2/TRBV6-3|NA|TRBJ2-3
CANGDSYTQYF
TGTGCCAACGGGGACAGCTATACGCAGTATTTT
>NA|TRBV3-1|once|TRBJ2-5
CAGSQDWPSFQETQYF
TGTGCCGGCAGCCAAGATTGGCCTAGCTTCCAAGAGACCCAGTACTTC
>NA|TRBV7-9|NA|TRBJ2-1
CASSNHNEQFF
TGTGCCAGCAGCAATCACAATGAGCAGTTCTTC
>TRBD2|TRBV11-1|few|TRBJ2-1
CASSLHAEYVGLALNEQFF
TGTGCCAGCAGCTTACACGCGGAATATGTGGGACTAGCTCTAAATGAGCAGTTCTTC
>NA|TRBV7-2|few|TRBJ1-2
CASSLAQGGYYGYTF
TGTGCCAGCAGCTTAGCGCAAGGGGGGTATTATGGCTACACCTTC
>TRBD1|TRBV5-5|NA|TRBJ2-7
CASSLLTGKVGSYEQYF
TGTGCCAGCAGCCTCTTGACAGGGAAAGTCGGGTCCTACGAGCAGTACTTC
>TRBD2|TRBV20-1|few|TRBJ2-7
CSARRGGGLPYEQYF
TGCAGTGCTAGACGTGGGGGGGGATTACCCTACGAGCAGTACTTC
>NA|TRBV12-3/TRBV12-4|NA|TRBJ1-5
CASTRERAAF
TGTGCCAGCACCCGAGAGAGGGCCGCTTTT
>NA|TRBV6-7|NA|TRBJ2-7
CASSYFAPRATYEQYF
TGTGCCAGCAGTTACTTCGCTCCCAGGGCCACCTACGAGCAGTACTTC
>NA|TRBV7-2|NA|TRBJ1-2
CASSLGRAAGYTF
TGTGCCAGCAGCTTAGGACGGGCGGCCGGCTACACCTTC
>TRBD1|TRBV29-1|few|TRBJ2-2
CSVVEGADTGELFF
TGCAGCGTTGTCGAGGGGGCCGACACCGGGGAGCTGTTTTTT
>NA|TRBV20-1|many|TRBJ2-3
CSARPSRDLGTDTQYF
TGCAGTGCTAGGCCCTCCCGGGACCTGGGCACAGATACGCAGTATTTT
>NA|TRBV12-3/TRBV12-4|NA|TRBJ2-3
CASSHAAGVDTQYF
TGTGCCAGCAGTCACGCCGCTGGGGTTGATACGCAGTATTTT
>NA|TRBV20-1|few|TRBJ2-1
CSARDPYNEQFF
TGCAGTGCTAGAGACCCCTACAATGAGCAGTTCTTC
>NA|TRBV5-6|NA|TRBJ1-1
CASSHPLGAEAFF
TGTGCCAGCAGCCACCCGCTAGGGGCTGAAGCTTTCTTT
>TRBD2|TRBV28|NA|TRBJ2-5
CASSLLTSGYQETQYF
TGTGCCAGCAGTTTATTAACTAGCGGGTACCAAGAGACCCAGTACTTC
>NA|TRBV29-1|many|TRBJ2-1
CRDIWAPWDEQFF
TGCAGAGATATATGGGCCCCTTGGGATGAGCAGTTCTTC
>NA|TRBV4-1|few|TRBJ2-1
CASSYVDRSSYNEQFF
TGCGCCAGCAGCTACGTAGACAGGAGCTCCTACAATGAGCAGTTCTTC
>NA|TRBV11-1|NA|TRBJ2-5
CASSLVDPRPPAGYQETQYF
TGTGCCAGCAGCTTAGTCGACCCTCGACCGCCCGCGGGGTACCAAGAGACCCAGTACTTC
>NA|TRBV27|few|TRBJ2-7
CASSFGHEQYF
TGTGCCAGCAGTTTTGGCCACGAGCAGTACTTC
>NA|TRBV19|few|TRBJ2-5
CASSNPRSRIETQYF
TGTGCCAGTAGTAATCCCCGAAGCAGAATAGAGACCCAGTACTTC
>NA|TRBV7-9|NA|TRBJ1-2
CASSLGQTGYTF
TGTGCCAGCAGCTTAGGACAGACTGGCTACACCTTC
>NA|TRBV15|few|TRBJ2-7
CATSREGTDTYEQYF
TGTGCCACCAGCAGAGAGGGGACTGACACCTACGAGCAGTACTTC
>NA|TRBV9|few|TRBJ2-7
CASSVAGTFTYEQYF
TGTGCCAGCAGCGTAGCCGGGACATTTACCTACGAGCAGTACTTC
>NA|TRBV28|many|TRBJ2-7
CASSPRGPYEQYF
TGTGCCAGCAGTCCTCGTGGGCCCTACGAGCAGTACTTC
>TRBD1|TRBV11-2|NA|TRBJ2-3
CASSFLDRAPDTQYF
TGTGCCAGCAGCTTTCTGGACAGGGCCCCAGATACGCAGTATTTT
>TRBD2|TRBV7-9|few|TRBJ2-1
CASSLRLAGVYNEQFF
TGTGCCAGCAGCTTACGACTAGCGGGAGTTTACAATGAGCAGTTCTTC
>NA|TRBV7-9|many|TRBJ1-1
CASSLDPEAFF
TGTGCCAGCAGCTTAGATCCTGAAGCTTTCTTT
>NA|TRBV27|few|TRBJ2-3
CASSPFADTQYF
TGTGCCAGCAGTCCTTTTGCAGATACGCAGTATTTT
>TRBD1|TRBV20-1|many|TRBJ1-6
CSARDLDRDRSYNSPLHF
TGCAGTGCTAGAGACCTAGACAGGGATCGCTCCTATAATTCACCCCTCCACTTT
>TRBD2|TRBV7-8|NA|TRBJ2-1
CASSFGTNYEQFF
TGTGCCAGCAGCTTTGGGACTAACTATGAGCAGTTCTTC
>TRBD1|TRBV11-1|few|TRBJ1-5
CASSYTGTGGMINQPQHF
TGTGCCAGCAGTTACACCGGGACAGGGGGAATGATCAATCAGCCCCAGCATTTT
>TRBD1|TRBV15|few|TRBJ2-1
CATSETGAPYNEQFF
TGTGCCACCAGCGAAACAGGGGCACCCTACAATGAGCAGTTCTTC